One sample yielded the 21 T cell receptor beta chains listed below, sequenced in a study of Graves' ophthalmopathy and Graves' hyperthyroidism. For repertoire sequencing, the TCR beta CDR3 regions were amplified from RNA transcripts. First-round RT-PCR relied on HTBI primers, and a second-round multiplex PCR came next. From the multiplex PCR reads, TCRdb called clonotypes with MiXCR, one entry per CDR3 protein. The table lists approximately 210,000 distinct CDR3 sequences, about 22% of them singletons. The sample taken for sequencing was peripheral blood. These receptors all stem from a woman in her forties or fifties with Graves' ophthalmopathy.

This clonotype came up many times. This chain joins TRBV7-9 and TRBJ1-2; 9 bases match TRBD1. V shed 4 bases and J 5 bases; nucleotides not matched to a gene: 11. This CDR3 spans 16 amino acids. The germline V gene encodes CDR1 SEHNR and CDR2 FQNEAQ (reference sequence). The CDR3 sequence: CASSSTPGQGAYGYTF. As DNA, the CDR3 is TGTGCCAGCAGCTCAACTCCGGGACAGGGAGCGTATGGCTACACCTTC.

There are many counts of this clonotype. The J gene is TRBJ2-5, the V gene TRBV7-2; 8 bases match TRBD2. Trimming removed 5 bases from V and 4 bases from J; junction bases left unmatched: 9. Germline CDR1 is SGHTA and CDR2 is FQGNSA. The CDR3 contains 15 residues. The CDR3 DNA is TGTGCCAGCAGCCGTTCCGGGACTAGGGGAGAGACCCAGTACTTC. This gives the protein CASSRSGTRGETQYF.

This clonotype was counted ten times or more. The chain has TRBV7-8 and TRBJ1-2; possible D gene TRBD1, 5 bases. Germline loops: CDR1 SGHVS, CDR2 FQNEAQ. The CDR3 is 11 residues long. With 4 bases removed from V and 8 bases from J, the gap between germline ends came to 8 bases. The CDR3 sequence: CASSSWTGYTF. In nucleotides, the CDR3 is TGTGCCAGCAGCTCCTGGACAGGCTACACCTTC. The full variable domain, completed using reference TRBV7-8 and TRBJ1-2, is GAGVSQSPRYKVAKRGQDVALRCDPISGHVSLFWYQQALGQGPEFLTYFQNEAQLDKSGLPSDRFFAERPEGSVSTLKIQRTQQEDSAVYLCASSSWTGYTFGSGTRLTVV.

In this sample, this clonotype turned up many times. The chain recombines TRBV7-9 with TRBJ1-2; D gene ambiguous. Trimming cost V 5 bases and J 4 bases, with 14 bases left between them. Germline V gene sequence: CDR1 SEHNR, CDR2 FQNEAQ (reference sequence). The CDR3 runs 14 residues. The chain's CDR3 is CASSTTSSFYGYTF. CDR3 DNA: TGTGCCAGCAGCACCACGAGCAGTTTCTATGGCTACACCTTC.

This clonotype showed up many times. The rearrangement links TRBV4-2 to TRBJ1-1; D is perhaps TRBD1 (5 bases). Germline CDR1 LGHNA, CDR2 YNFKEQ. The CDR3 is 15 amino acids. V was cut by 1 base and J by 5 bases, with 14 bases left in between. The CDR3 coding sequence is TGTGCCAGCAGCCAAGGTGTGACGGGGGGTACTGAAGCTTTCTTT. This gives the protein CASSQGVTGGTEAFF.

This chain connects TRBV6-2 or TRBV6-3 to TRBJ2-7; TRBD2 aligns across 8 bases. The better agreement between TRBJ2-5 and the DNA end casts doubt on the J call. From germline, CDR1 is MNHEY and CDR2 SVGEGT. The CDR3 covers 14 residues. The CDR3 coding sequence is TGTGCCAGCAGAGTTAGCGGGAAGGGTGAGACCCAGTACTTC. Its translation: CASRVSGKGETQYF.

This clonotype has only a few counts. The chain's CDR3 is CASLQGAVTGELFF. CDR3 bases: TGTGCCAGCCTACAGGGGGCGGTCACCGGGGAGCTGTTTTTT. The gene calls are TRBV7-9 and TRBJ2-2, with 9 bases that match TRBD1. Germline V gene data show CDR1 as SEHNR and CDR2 as FQNEAQ (reference sequence). Unmatched junction bases numbered 5, after V lost 8 bases and J lost 4 bases. The length of the CDR3 is 14 residues.

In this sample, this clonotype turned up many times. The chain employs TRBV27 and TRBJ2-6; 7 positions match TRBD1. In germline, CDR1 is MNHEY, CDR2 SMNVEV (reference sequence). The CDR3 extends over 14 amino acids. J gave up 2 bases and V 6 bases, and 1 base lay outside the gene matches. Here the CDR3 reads CASRQGAGANVLTF. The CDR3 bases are TGTGCCAGCAGGCAGGGGGCTGGGGCCAACGTCCTGACTTTC. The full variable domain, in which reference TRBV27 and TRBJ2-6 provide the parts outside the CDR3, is EAQVTQNPRYLITVTGKKLTVTCSQNMNHEYMSWYRQDPGLGLRQIYYSMNVEVTDKGDVPEGYKVSRKEKRNFPLILESPSPNQTSLYFCASRQGAGANVLTFGAGSRLTVL.

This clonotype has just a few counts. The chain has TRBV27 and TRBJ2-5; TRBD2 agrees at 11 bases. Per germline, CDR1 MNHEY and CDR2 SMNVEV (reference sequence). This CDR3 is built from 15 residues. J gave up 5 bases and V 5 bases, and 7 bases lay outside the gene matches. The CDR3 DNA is TGTGCCAGCAGTCAAGGGGCTAGCGGGGGGGAGACCCAGTACTTC. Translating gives CASSQGASGGETQYF.

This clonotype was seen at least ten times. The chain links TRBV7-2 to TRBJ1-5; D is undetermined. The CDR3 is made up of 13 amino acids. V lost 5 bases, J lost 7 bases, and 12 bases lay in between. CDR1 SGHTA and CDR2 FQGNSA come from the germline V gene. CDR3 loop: CASSQEWFQPQHF. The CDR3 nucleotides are TGTGCCAGCAGCCAGGAGTGGTTCCAGCCCCAGCATTTT.

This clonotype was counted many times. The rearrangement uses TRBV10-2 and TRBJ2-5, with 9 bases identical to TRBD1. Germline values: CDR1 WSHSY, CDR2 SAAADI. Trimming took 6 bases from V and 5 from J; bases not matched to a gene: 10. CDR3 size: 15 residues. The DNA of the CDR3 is TGCGCCAGCAGGTCCCCGGACAGGGGCCAGGAGACCCAGTACTTC. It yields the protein CASRSPDRGQETQYF.

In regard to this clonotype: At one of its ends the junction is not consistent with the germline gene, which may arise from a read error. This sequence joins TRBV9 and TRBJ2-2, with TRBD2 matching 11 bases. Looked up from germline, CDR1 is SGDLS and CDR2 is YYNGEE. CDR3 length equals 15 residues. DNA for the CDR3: TGTGCCAGCAGCGGGCTAGCGGGGGGTACCGGGGAGCTGGTTTTT. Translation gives CASSGLAGGTGELVF.

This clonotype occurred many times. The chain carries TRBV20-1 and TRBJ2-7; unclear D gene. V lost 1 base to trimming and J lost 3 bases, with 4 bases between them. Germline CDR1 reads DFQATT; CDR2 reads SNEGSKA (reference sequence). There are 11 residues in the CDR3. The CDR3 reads CSARGDYEQYF. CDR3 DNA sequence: TGCAGTGCTAGAGGGGACTACGAGCAGTACTTC.

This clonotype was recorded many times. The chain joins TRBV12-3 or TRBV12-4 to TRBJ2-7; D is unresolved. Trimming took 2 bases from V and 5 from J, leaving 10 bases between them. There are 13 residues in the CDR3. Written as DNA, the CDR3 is TGTGCCAGCAGTTTAATATGGACCCACGAGCAGTACTTC. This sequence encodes CASSLIWTHEQYF.

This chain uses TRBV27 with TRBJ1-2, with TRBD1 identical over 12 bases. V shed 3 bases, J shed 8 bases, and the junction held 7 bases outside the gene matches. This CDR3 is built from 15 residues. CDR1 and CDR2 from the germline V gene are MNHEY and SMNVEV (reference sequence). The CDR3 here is CASSFRGQGAEGYTF. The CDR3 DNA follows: TGTGCCAGCAGTTTTAGGGGACAGGGGGCGGAGGGCTACACCTTC.

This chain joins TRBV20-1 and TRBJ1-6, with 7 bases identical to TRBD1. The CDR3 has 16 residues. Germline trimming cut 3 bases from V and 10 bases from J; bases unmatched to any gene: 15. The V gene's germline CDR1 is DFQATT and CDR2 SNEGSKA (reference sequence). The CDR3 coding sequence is TGCAGTGCTAGTCCCACAGGGGCTCTTCCAGGCTCACCCCTCCACTTT. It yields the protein CSASPTGALPGSPLHF.

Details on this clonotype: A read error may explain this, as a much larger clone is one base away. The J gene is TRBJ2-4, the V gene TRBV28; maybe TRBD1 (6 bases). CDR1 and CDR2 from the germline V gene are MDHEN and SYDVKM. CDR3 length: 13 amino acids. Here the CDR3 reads CTSSFGTLSHMDF. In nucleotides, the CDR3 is TGTACCAGCAGTTTCGGGACACTATCTCATATGGACTTC.

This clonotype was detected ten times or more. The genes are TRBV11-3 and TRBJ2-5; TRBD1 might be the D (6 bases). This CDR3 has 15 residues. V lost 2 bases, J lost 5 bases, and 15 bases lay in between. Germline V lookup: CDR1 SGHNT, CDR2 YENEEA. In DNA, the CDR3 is TGTGCCAGCAGCTTAAGCACAGGGCTGGGGGAGACCCAGTACTTC. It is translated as CASSLSTGLGETQYF.

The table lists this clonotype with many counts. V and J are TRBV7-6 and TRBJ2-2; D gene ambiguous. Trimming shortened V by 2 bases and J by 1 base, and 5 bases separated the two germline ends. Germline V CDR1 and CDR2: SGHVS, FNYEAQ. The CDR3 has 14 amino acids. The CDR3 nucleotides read TGTGCCAGCAGCTTAAGGGTGAACACCGGGGAGCTGTTTTTT. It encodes CASSLRVNTGELFF.

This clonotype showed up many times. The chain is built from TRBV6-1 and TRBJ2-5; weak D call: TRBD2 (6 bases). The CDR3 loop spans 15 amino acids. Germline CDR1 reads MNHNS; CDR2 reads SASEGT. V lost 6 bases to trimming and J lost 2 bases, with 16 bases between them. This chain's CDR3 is CASRTGLPMQETQYF. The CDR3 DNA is TGTGCCAGCAGGACGGGACTTCCGATGCAAGAGACCCAGTACTTC.

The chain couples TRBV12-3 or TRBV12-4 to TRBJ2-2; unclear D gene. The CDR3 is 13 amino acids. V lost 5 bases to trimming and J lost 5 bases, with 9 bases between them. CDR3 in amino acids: CASSLQVTGELFF. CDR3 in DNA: TGTGCCAGCAGTCTCCAGGTTACCGGGGAGCTGTTTTTT.